Here is one T cell receptor (beta chain) with its context. Its specificity is unknown. This CDR3 region has 15 residues. The J segment lost 0 bases and the V segment lost 7 bases, leaving 7 bases of the junction unmatched. Germline CDR1 reads WSHSY; CDR2 reads SAAADI. The sample originates from a study of T cell responses to AZD1222 COVID-19 vaccine. Regarding the study as a whole: White British donors predominated, females outnumbered males, and clonal diversity was possibly underestimated. Spike-specific TCR breadth and depth rose after two AZD1222 doses. Of the AZD1222 recipients, only 5 or 6 were seropositive at baseline. Repertoire sampling happened only post peak T cell response.

Method: immunoSEQ multiplex PCR; TCRdb's copy keeps in-frame clones and lacks some. The table has about 130,000 clones, 88% seen once; the top ten hold more than 5.5%. The specimen was peripheral blood, collected 28 days after the second AZD1222 dose. The chain joins TRBV10-2 to TRBJ2-3; TRBD2 matches 7 bases. The TCR comes from an adult who received the AZD1222 COVID-19 vaccine. In DNA, the CDR3 is TGCGCCAGCATCGCCGGGACTACTAGCACAGATACGCAGTATTTT. Encoded protein: CASIAGTTSTDTQYF.